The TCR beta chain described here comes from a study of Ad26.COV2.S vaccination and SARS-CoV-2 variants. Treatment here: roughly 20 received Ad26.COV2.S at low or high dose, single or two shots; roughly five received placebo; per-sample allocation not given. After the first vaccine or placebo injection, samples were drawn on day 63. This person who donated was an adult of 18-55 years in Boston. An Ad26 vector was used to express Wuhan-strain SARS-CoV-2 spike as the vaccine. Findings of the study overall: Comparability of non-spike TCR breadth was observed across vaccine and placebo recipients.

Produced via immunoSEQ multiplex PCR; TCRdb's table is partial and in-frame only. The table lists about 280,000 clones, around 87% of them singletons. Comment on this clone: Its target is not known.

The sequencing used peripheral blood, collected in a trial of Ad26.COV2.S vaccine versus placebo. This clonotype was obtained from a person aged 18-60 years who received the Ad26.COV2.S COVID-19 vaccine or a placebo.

The CDR3 nucleotides are TGCAGCGTTGAAGATAATCACAGGGGAAACACCATATATTTT. Its translation: CSVEDNHRGNTIYF. This rearrangement joins TRBV29-1 to TRBJ1-3; possible D gene TRBD1, 5 bases. The V gene lost 0 bases and the J gene lost 4 bases, with 10 bases spanning the gap. CDR1 and CDR2 from the germline V gene are SQVTM and ANQGSEA. The CDR3 sequence is 14 residues long.